This is a list of T cell receptor beta chains from one sample in a study of cytomegalovirus exposure and HLA in healthy donors. Here immunoSEQ multiplex PCR was the method, and the copy in TCRdb shows in-frame clones only, minus some. The table lists approximately 150,000 clones, with 0.85% to 1% in the top ten. Material for sequencing was PBMCs. The receptors stem from a male donor in good health and CMV-seronegative. Both conserved end residues are part of each CDR3. The order of the fields is V gene, J gene, D gene, CDR3 protein, CDR3 DNA. The D gene is left open where the match is weak.

TRBV19	TRBJ1-4	TRBD1	CASSETGRNEKLFF	TGTGCCAGTAGCGAGACAGGGAGGAATGAAAAACTGTTTTTT
TRBV11-3	TRBJ2-7	NA	CASSRGYDNEQYF	TGTGCCAGCAGTCGGGGGTATGATAACGAGCAGTACTTC
TRBV12-5	TRBJ1-2	TRBD1	CASGLPGGNNYGYTF	TGTGCTAGTGGTTTACCAGGGGGAAATAACTATGGCTACACCTTC
TRBV18	TRBJ2-1	NA	CASSPWETGGIEQFF	TGTGCCAGCTCACCGTGGGAGACTGGCGGAATAGAGCAGTTCTTC
TRBV5-1	TRBJ1-2	TRBD1	CASSPGQYDYGYTF	TGCGCCAGCAGCCCGGGACAGTACGACTATGGCTACACCTTC
TRBV2	TRBJ2-7	NA	CASRNRGASGNEQYF	TGTGCCAGCAGAAACAGGGGGGCTAGCGGGAACGAGCAGTACTTC
TRBV5-1	TRBJ2-5	TRBD1	CASSSWGQQETQYF	TGCGCCAGCAGCAGCTGGGGACAGCAAGAGACCCAGTACTTC
TRBV19	TRBJ1-1	TRBD1	CASNTGQGGYRTEAFF	TGTGCCAGCAACACCGGACAGGGAGGGTATCGAACTGAAGCTTTCTTT
TRBV9	TRBJ2-3	NA	CASSVAQGYRTDTQYF	TGTGCCAGCAGCGTGGCACAGGGTTATCGCACAGATACGCAGTATTTT
TRBV29-1	TRBJ2-7	NA	CSARKQVISDEQYF	TGCAGCGCTAGAAAACAGGTAATATCGGACGAGCAGTACTTC
TRBV18	TRBJ2-1	NA	CASSPSQGALGNEQFF	TGTGCCAGCTCACCATCACAAGGGGCGCTCGGAAATGAGCAGTTCTTC
TRBV11-3	TRBJ2-2	NA	CASSFSTGTNTGELFF	TGTGCCAGCAGCTTTAGTACGGGGACGAACACCGGGGAGCTGTTTTTT
TRBV30	TRBJ2-7	NA	CAWSVQAMSYEQYF	TGTGCCTGGAGTGTACAGGCAATGTCCTACGAGCAGTACTTC
TRBV19	TRBJ1-6	NA	CATEGVGDFSPLHF	TGTGCCACCGAAGGGGTGGGCGACTTCTCACCCCTCCACTTT
TRBV27	TRBJ1-2	NA	CASSNSGSYGYTF	TGTGCCAGCAGTAATTCAGGTTCCTATGGCTACACCTTC
TRBV9	TRBJ2-3	NA	CASSVGSSTDTQYF	TGTGCCAGCAGCGTAGGTAGCAGCACAGATACGCAGTATTTT
TRBV27	TRBJ2-7	TRBD2	CASMGASGGYEQYF	TGTGCCAGCATGGGTGCTAGCGGGGGGTACGAGCAGTACTTC
TRBV20-1	TRBJ1-1	NA	CSVNGPTEAFF	TGCAGTGTAAACGGTCCCACTGAAGCTTTCTTT
TRBV5-1	TRBJ2-7	NA	CASSLYPGLTYEQYF	TGCGCCAGCAGCTTATACCCGGGACTGACCTACGAGCAGTACTTC
TRBV6-6	TRBJ2-1	TRBD1	CASKPRQGAGEQFF	TGTGCCAGCAAACCAAGACAGGGGGCCGGAGAGCAGTTCTTC
TRBV12-5	TRBJ2-3	NA	CASGFGVYEGDTQYF	TGTGCTAGTGGTTTCGGGGTTTACGAGGGAGATACGCAGTATTTT
TRBV5-1	TRBJ2-1	TRBD2	CASSLGREQREQFF	TGCGCCAGCAGCTTGGGGCGGGAGCAGCGTGAGCAGTTCTTC
TRBV9	TRBJ2-6	NA	CASSERVFGANVLTF	TGTGCCAGCAGCGAGAGGGTTTTTGGGGCCAACGTCCTGACTTTC
TRBV5-5	TRBJ2-1	NA	CASSLTGDSYNEQFF	TGTGCCAGCAGCTTAACGGGAGATTCCTACAATGAGCAGTTCTTC
TRBV2	TRBJ2-7	TRBD2	CATRLAGAYEQYF	TGTGCCACCCGACTAGCGGGGGCCTACGAGCAGTACTTC
TRBV14	TRBJ2-3	NA	CASSHGQFTDTQYF	TGTGCCAGCAGCCACGGACAGTTCACAGATACGCAGTATTTT
TRBV28	TRBJ2-3	NA	CASSYTGTQYF	TGTGCCAGCAGTTATACGGGTACGCAGTATTTT
TRBV2	TRBJ2-3	TRBD2	CASGGTSGSFSTDTQYF	TGTGCCAGTGGGGGGACTAGCGGGAGTTTTAGCACAGATACGCAGTATTTT
TRBV7-9	TRBJ2-2	TRBD2	CASSWGLAGVPGELFF	TGTGCCAGCAGCTGGGGACTAGCGGGAGTACCCGGGGAGCTGTTTTTT
TRBV6-1	TRBJ2-7	TRBD2	CASSDDLLAGDTYEQYF	TGTGCCAGCAGTGATGACCTCCTAGCGGGTGATACCTACGAGCAGTACTTC
TRBV5-1	TRBJ1-1	NA	CASRTTQGGNTEAFF	TGCGCCAGCAGGACGACACAGGGCGGGAACACTGAAGCTTTCTTT
TRBV27	TRBJ2-2	TRBD2	CASRRSSGGIGELFF	TGTGCCAGCAGGCGTTCTAGCGGGGGGATCGGGGAGCTGTTTTTT
TRBV5-6	TRBJ2-1	TRBD2	CASSLIEREDYNEQFF	TGTGCCAGCAGCTTGATCGAGCGGGAGGATTACAATGAGCAGTTCTTC
TRBV7-9	TRBJ1-2	NA	CASSSMTAYGYTF	TGTGCCAGCAGCTCAATGACAGCCTATGGCTACACCTTC
TRBV30	TRBJ1-5	TRBD1	CAWGQGGFQPQHF	TGTGCCTGGGGACAGGGAGGATTTCAGCCCCAGCATTTT
TRBV5-1	TRBJ2-2	TRBD2	CASSPSGGAGELFF	TGCGCCAGCAGCCCTAGCGGGGGGGCCGGGGAGCTGTTTTTT
TRBV2	TRBJ2-5	NA	CASSEATNLGTQYF	TGTGCCAGCAGTGAAGCCACCAACCTAGGTACCCAGTACTTC
TRBV4-2	TRBJ2-1	NA	CASSQEFGSYNEQFF	TGTGCCAGCAGCCAAGAATTCGGGTCCTACAATGAGCAGTTCTTC
TRBV23-1	TRBJ2-5	NA	CASGRDKEETQYF	TGCGCCAGCGGCCGGGACAAAGAAGAGACCCAGTACTTC
TRBV11-3	TRBJ2-1	NA	CASSFLSNEQFF	TGTGCCAGCAGCTTTCTCTCTAATGAGCAGTTCTTC
TRBV6-5	TRBJ2-3	NA	CASSYPHTDTQYF	TGTGCCAGCAGTTACCCCCACACAGATACGCAGTATTTT
TRBV25-1	TRBJ2-5	TRBD2	CASSEAPRLAGKETQYF	TGTGCCAGCAGTGAAGCCCCCCGACTAGCGGGAAAAGAGACCCAGTACTTC
TRBV27	TRBJ1-2	NA	CASSLSWGPSGNYGYTF	TGTGCCAGCAGTTTATCGTGGGGGCCGAGCGGCAACTATGGCTACACCTTC
TRBV29-1	TRBJ1-1	NA	CSVGRGAAEAFF	TGCAGCGTTGGTCGGGGAGCGGCTGAAGCTTTCTTT
TRBV18	TRBJ1-1	NA	CASSSNQGTEAFF	TGTGCCAGCTCCTCTAATCAGGGCACTGAAGCTTTCTTT
TRBV7-9	TRBJ2-7	TRBD2	CASSSISGRSRDEQYF	TGTGCCAGCAGCTCCATTAGCGGGAGATCTCGGGACGAGCAGTACTTC
TRBV29-1	TRBJ1-1	NA	CSVQGNTEAFF	TGCAGCGTACAGGGAAACACTGAAGCTTTCTTT
TRBV27	TRBJ2-3	NA	CASSFAGSTDTQYF	TGTGCCAGCAGTTTCGCGGGAAGCACAGATACGCAGTATTTT
TRBV7-9	TRBJ1-4	TRBD1	CASSGWDRDYEKLFF	TGTGCCAGCAGCGGCTGGGACAGGGACTATGAAAAACTGTTTTTT
TRBV7-8	TRBJ2-5	TRBD2	CASSKDGGGGGRETQYF	TGTGCCAGCAGCAAAGACGGCGGGGGGGGAGGAAGAGAGACCCAGTACTTC
TRBV7-2	TRBJ1-5	NA	CASSFMGGEPQHF	TGTGCCAGCAGCTTCATGGGCGGGGAGCCCCAGCATTTT
TRBV19	TRBJ2-1	TRBD1	CASSTTTGFGEQFF	TGTGCCAGTAGTACAACGACAGGGTTCGGTGAGCAGTTCTTC
TRBV29-1	TRBJ1-2	NA	CSVEDGGGYGYTF	TGCAGCGTTGAAGATGGCGGGGGCTATGGCTACACCTTC
TRBV6-5	TRBJ1-1	NA	CAIHGRAGNTEAFF	TGTGCCATCCACGGGCGGGCTGGGAACACTGAAGCTTTCTTT
TRBV13	TRBJ1-2	TRBD1	CASSHGARTGGFENGYTF	TGTGCCAGCAGCCATGGGGCCCGGACAGGGGGCTTTGAGAATGGCTACACCTTC
TRBV28	TRBJ1-1	NA	CASSLSPTRRSDTEAFF	TGTGCCAGCAGCCTATCCCCCACCCGGAGGAGCGACACTGAAGCTTTCTTT